These T cell receptor beta chains were read from a single sample in a study of cytomegalovirus exposure and HLA in healthy donors. Assay used: immunoSEQ multiplex PCR; TCRdb lists only in-frame clones, some missing. The profile shows 65,000 to 85,000 clones, 65% to 85% of them singletons. The sequenced sample consisted of PBMCs. Source of these receptors: a woman in her forties in good health and CMV-seropositive. Each CDR3 is given without its conserved first and last residue.

>TRBV7-9
ASRGMTGDTEAF
>TRBV9
ASSVRPTSGPYEQY
>TRBV7-9
ASSLDRGGTDTQY
>TRBV6-1
ASSGNRGLDYGYT
>TRBV11-2
ASSLDLLTLETQY
>TRBV29-1
SVVSDQGRSYNEQF
>TRBV2
ASTEREGNTIY
>TRBV2
ASRATGSGTDTQY
>TRBV30
AWSKRQGPNEKLF
>TRBV5-1
ASSLWGTGGDYGYT
>TRBV2
ASLQEEVETQY
>TRBV2
ASSSGLAGGWSGEEQF
>TRBV9
ASSVGTGGAYEQY
>TRBV9
ASSVVGTGYNEQF
>TRBV6-6
ASSNRGNTIY
>TRBV18
ASSPVAGDRDTQY
>TRBV20-1
SARVGQAAF
>TRBV29-1
SVVRGAEHSYEQY
>TRBV6-5
ASSYRTGGGEQY
>TRBV5-1
ASSPGQSYEQY
>TRBV7-2
ASSQDRVSEAF
>TRBV10-2
ASSAGTSGRAYEQY
>TRBV5-8
ASSEIAGDFYEQY
>TRBV27
ASSQRTGLGTDTQY
>TRBV9
ASSPAGTGKETQY
>TRBV19
ASSMGANMNTEAF
>TRBV27
ALPIPDRVSEKLF
>TRBV2
ARATSVLYNEQF
>TRBV27
ASSPRQGFGQPQH
>TRBV4-2
ASSKRQGANQPQH
>TRBV28
ASSLASGTGVYEQY
>TRBV7-9
ASSPLGGRHYEQY
>TRBV5-4
ASSPRQGRNSPLH
>TRBV4-1
ASSQTGFGTGYGYT
>TRBV25-1
ASSEFDSSYGYT
>TRBV18
ASSPQQGVSNEKLF
>TRBV25-1
ASSDFAQY
>TRBV5-1
ASSLVPTSGQETQY
>TRBV19
ASMKGPGDEQY
>TRBV5-1
ASSLGISRADTDTQY
>TRBV29-1
SVYRDTLGTAF
>TRBV5-4
ASSRAGPNEKLF